One sample yielded the 11 T cell receptor beta chains listed below, sequenced in a study of T cell changes during pregnancy in multiple sclerosis. Data came from immunoSEQ multiplex PCR; TCRdb stores just in-frame clones and leaves some out. The table records 60,000 to 85,000 clones, approximately 94% of them present only once. The input for sequencing was peripheral blood, taken in the third trimester of pregnancy. The receptors stem from a female donor with multiple sclerosis, enrolled in a pregnancy study.

The J gene is TRBJ2-5, the V gene TRBV9, with D possibly matching TRBD2 (6 bases). V dropped 0 bases and J dropped 5 bases, with 11 bases sitting between them. CDR1 and CDR2 (germline): SGDLS, YYNGEE. This CDR3 contains 14 residues. The CDR3 region is CASSVEPRGETQYF. The CDR3 DNA sequence: TGTGCCAGCAGCGTAGAACCCCGGGGGGAGACCCAGTACTTC. Combining the CDR3 with reference TRBV9 and TRBJ2-5 gives the whole variable domain DSGVTQTPKHLITATGQRVTLRCSPRSGDLSVYWYQQSLDQGLQFLIQYYNGEERAKGNILERFSAQQFPDLHSELNLSSLELGDSALYFCASSVEPRGETQYFGPGTRLLVL.

This clone was detected a few times. The V gene is TRBV29-1, the J gene TRBJ2-5; 7 bases are shared with TRBD1. This CDR3 is 15 amino acids long. CDR1 SQVTM and CDR2 ANQGSEA come from the germline V gene. Losses at the gene ends were 5 bases for V and 3 bases for J; bases not matched to a gene: 12. CDR3 sequence (DNA): TGCAGCGTTTTAAAGGGGCCCAGGGGGAAAGAGACCCAGTACTTC. Its protein product is CSVLKGPRGKETQYF.

The chain couples TRBV5-4 to TRBJ1-1; 7 nucleotides agree with TRBD1. The germline gives CDR1 SGHNT, CDR2 YYREEE (reference sequence). The CDR3 has 15 amino acids. V lost 4 bases and J lost 5; bases outside the gene matches: 11. This CDR3 reads CASSAGQVVGTEAFF. CDR3 DNA: TGTGCCAGCAGCGCCGGACAGGTCGTGGGGACTGAAGCTTTCTTT.

This chain uses TRBV19 with TRBJ1-2; 7 bases align to TRBD1. V lost 7 bases to trimming and J lost 5 bases; unmatched junction nucleotides: 10. Per the germline V gene, CDR1 is LNHDA and CDR2 is SQIVND (reference sequence). This CDR3 region has 14 residues. The CDR3 region has the DNA TGTGCCAGTACCCATGGAGAGGGGGCATATGGCTACACCTTC. Its translation is CASTHGEGAYGYTF.

The chain uses TRBV1 and TRBJ1-2. TRBV1 has pseudogene status. The CDR3 contains 13 residues. The CDR3 DNA reads TGCACCAGTAAGGGGGGGGGCAGTGGTGGCTACACCTTC. It codes for CTSKGGGSGGYTF.

V and J are TRBV7-7 and TRBJ2-3, with TRBD2 matching 9 bases. The CDR3 is made up of 16 amino acids. V dropped 3 bases and J dropped 1; count of bases not matched to a gene: 5. CDR1 is SSHAT, CDR2 FNYEAQ, per germline (reference sequence). The CDR3 spells CASSFGVAGGTDTQYF. The CDR3 DNA reads TGTGCCAGCAGCTTCGGTGTAGCGGGGGGCACAGATACGCAGTATTTT.

The chain recombines TRBV4-2 with TRBJ2-3; D possibly corresponds to TRBD1 (5 bases). The CDR3 extends over 14 amino acids. Trimming pared 4 bases from V and 1 base from J, leaving 9 bases between. CDR1 and CDR2 from the germline V gene are LGHNA and YNFKEQ. Here the CDR3 DNA reads TGTGCCAGCAGCCCCAGGGCGGGCACAGATACGCAGTATTTT. It encodes CASSPRAGTDTQYF.

This sequence joins TRBV19 and TRBJ1-1; maybe TRBD1 (5 bases). CDR1 is LNHDA, CDR2 SQIVND, per germline (reference sequence). The CDR3 covers 13 residues. V lost 6 bases to trimming and J lost 10 bases, with 18 bases between them. CDR3 DNA: TGTGCCAGTAGCCTACAGGACCTAAACCGAGCTTTCTTT. Protein sequence: CASSLQDLNRAFF.

The table lists this clone with a count of one. The chain employs TRBV5-4 and TRBJ2-1, with D perhaps TRBD1 (6 bases). Germline V CDR1 and CDR2: SGHNT, YYREEE (reference sequence). The CDR3 sequence is 14 residues long. Trimming stripped 4 bases from V and 1 base from J, with 9 bases between. The CDR3: CASSQDSSYNEQFF. CDR3 coding DNA: TGTGCCAGCAGCCAGGACAGTTCCTACAATGAGCAGTTCTTC. The full variable domain, in which reference TRBV5-4 and TRBJ2-1 provide the parts outside the CDR3, is ETGVTQSPTHLIKTRGQQVTLRCSSQSGHNTVSWYQQALGQGPQFIFQYYREEENGRGNFPPRFSGLQFPNYSSELNVNALELDDSALYLCASSQDSSYNEQFFGPGTRLTVL.

J is TRBJ1-5 and V is TRBV6-5, with D possibly being TRBD1 (5 bases). In germline, CDR1 is MNHEY, CDR2 SVGAGI. This CDR3 is built from 15 residues. V lost 2 bases to trimming and J lost 4 bases, with 12 bases between them. The CDR3 nucleotides are TGTGCCAGCAGTTACCGTAAGACAGCGAATCAGCCCCAGCATTTT. It specifies CASSYRKTANQPQHF.

In regard to this clone: The junction shows a germline mismatch at one end, possibly a read error. The gene calls are TRBV7-9 and TRBJ1-1; 7 bases align to TRBD1. Germline V lookup: CDR1 SEHNR, CDR2 FQNEAQ (reference sequence). The CDR3 is made up of 15 amino acids. CDR3: CASSLGQAMNTEAFF. The CDR3, as DNA: TGTGCCAGCAGTTTAGGACAGGCCATGAACACTGAAGCTTTCTTT.